The 22 T cell receptor beta chains in this list originate from one sample, sequenced in a study of CD8+ T cells in alopecia areata. Following extraction, RNA underwent reverse transcription to cDNA, which served as the sequencing template. Repertoires were generated with immunoSEQ multiplex PCR, while TCRdb's copy carries only in-frame clones and drops some. The sample holds about 140,000 clones, about 47% seen once. Sequenced material: CD4+ T cells sorted from blood, taken at week 0. These TCRs come from a human donor with alopecia areata.

The V gene is TRBV11-2, the J gene TRBJ1-1; 7 nucleotides match TRBD1. The CDR3 totals 15 residues. Germline trimming cut 5 bases from V and 1 base from J; bases unmatched to any gene: 7. CDR1 is SGHAT, CDR2 FQNNGV, per germline. The CDR3 here is CASSRGQTRNTEAFF. The DNA of the CDR3 is TGTGCCAGCAGCCGGGGACAGACGCGGAACACTGAAGCTTTCTTT.

This clone was seen more than once but under ten times. V usage is TRBV29-1 and J usage is TRBJ2-5, with D possibly TRBD2 on 6 matching bases. V lost 7 bases to trimming and J lost 7 bases, with 22 bases between them. Germline values: CDR1 SQVTM, CDR2 ANQGSEA. This CDR3 is 14 amino acids long. The CDR3 sequence: CSALRSDPGGTQYF. The CDR3, as DNA: TGCAGCGCTCTACGCTCGGATCCCGGGGGGACCCAGTACTTC.

The CDR3 region is CASSLNAGASTDTQYF. DNA for the CDR3: TGTGCCAGCAGCTTGAATGCGGGAGCTAGCACAGATACGCAGTATTTT. The chain has TRBV5-4 and TRBJ2-3, with 7 bases that match TRBD2. The germline V gene has CDR1 SGHNT and CDR2 YYREEE (reference sequence). Germline trimming cut 1 base from V and 0 bases from J; bases unmatched to any gene: 5. The CDR3 covers 16 residues.

The rearrangement links TRBV7-8 to TRBJ2-5, with 8 bases matching TRBD2. Germline V gene sequence: CDR1 SGHVS, CDR2 FQNEAQ. The CDR3 consists of 15 residues. V gave up 1 base and J gave up 4 bases; unmatched junction bases: 5. CDR3 bases: TGTGCCAGCAGCTTAGGACTAGCGTGGGGAGAGACCCAGTACTTC. As protein: CASSLGLAWGETQYF.

The J gene is TRBJ2-3, the V gene TRBV6-4; the match to TRBD1 covers 9 bases. The CDR3 loop spans 14 amino acids. CDR1 and CDR2 from the germline V gene are MRHNA and SNTAGT. Losses at the gene ends were 4 bases for V and 5 bases for J; bases not matched to a gene: 4. CDR3 DNA sequence: TGTGCCAGCAGTGGCGGGACAGGGAGAGATACGCAGTATTTT. Its translation is CASSGGTGRDTQYF.

The gene calls are TRBV30 and TRBJ1-2; TRBD1 agrees at 9 bases. Per the germline V gene, CDR1 is GTSNPN and CDR2 is SVGIG (reference sequence). This CDR3 is built from 15 residues. Trimming cost V 2 bases and J 4 bases; bases outside gene matches: 8. The CDR3 DNA sequence: TGTGCCTGGAGTTTCCGGGACAGGGATGGCTATGGCTACACCTTC. Translating gives CAWSFRDRDGYGYTF.

V usage is TRBV6-6 and J usage is TRBJ2-5, with a weak D call TRBD1 (5 bases). Germline CDR1 and CDR2: MNHNY and SVGAGI (reference sequence). V was trimmed by 6 bases and J by 3 bases, leaving 14 bases between them. The CDR3 loop spans 14 amino acids. As DNA, the CDR3 is TGTGCCAGCAGCGTGGTTGACAGAAAAGAGACCCAGTACTTC. Its protein is CASSVVDRKETQYF.

The CDR3 region is CASRLDRSALYF. The CDR3 nucleotides are TGTGCCAGCAGGTTGGACAGGTCTGCCCTGTACTTC. The V gene is TRBV7-2, the J gene TRBJ2-7, with 7 bases aligning to TRBD1. V lost 6 bases and J lost 12; bases outside the gene matches: 11. There are 12 residues in the CDR3. Germline V gene sequence: CDR1 SGHTA, CDR2 FQGNSA.

The V and J genes are TRBV7-2 and TRBJ2-3; no clear D. Trimming shortened V by 1 base and J by 2 bases, and 7 bases separated the two germline ends. This CDR3 region has 14 residues. Germline values: CDR1 SGHTA, CDR2 FQGNSA. The CDR3 loop is CASSLGDPTDTQYF. The CDR3 region has the DNA TGTGCCAGCAGCTTAGGTGACCCCACAGATACGCAGTATTTT.

The chain employs TRBV6-1 and TRBJ2-7; TRBD1 might be the D (6 bases). V was trimmed by 5 bases and J by 3 bases, leaving 11 bases between them. Germline CDR1 and CDR2: MNHNS and SASEGT. The CDR3 spans 13 residues. CDR3: CASSREGGYEQYF. The CDR3 DNA reads TGTGCCAGCAGTCGGGAAGGGGGCTACGAGCAGTACTTC.

V and J are TRBV29-1 and TRBJ2-1, with a possible D match to TRBD1 (6 bases). Trimming left V 2 bases short and J 9 bases short, with 11 bases between. The V gene's germline CDR1 is SQVTM and CDR2 ANQGSEA. The CDR3 covers 12 residues. The CDR3 coding sequence is TGCAGCGTTGAATCAGGGGACGGTGAGCAGTTCTTC. Translation gives CSVESGDGEQFF.

V is TRBV5-6 and J is TRBJ2-2; no clear D. CDR3 length: 15 residues. Trimming shortened V by 2 bases and J by 4 bases, and 12 bases separated the two germline ends. CDR1 and CDR2 from the germline V gene are SGHDT and YYEEEE. The CDR3 DNA is TGTGCCAGCAGCTTTTCCGGCCTAGTCACCGGGGAGCTGTTTTTT. Amino acid sequence: CASSFSGLVTGELFF. Complete variable domain (other parts from reference TRBV5-6 and TRBJ2-2): DAGVTQSPTHLIKTRGQQVTLRCSPKSGHDTVSWYQQALGQGPQFIFQYYEEEERQRGNFPDRFSGHQFPNYSSELNVNALLLGDSALYLCASSFSGLVTGELFFGEGSRLTVL.

For the CDR3, the DNA is TGCGCCAGCAGCTTCTCCGTCCCGGGACAAGCCATGAACACTGAAGCTTTCTTT. It translates to CASSFSVPGQAMNTEAFF. The chain employs TRBV5-1 and TRBJ1-1, with a tentative D call TRBD1 (6 bases). The CDR3 is 18 amino acids. Trimming left V 2 bases short and J 0 bases short, with 20 bases between. Germline V gene sequence: CDR1 SGHRS, CDR2 YFSETQ.

V usage is TRBV5-1 and J usage is TRBJ1-2; TRBD1 is a possible D gene (5 bases). Trimming pared 2 bases from V and 7 bases from J, leaving 15 bases between. The germline gives CDR1 SGHRS, CDR2 YFSETQ. The CDR3 loop spans 14 amino acids. The CDR3 loop is CASSFFLGDSGYTF. DNA for the CDR3: TGCGCCAGCAGCTTCTTTTTGGGGGACTCTGGCTACACCTTC.

V gene TRBV5-1 combines with J gene TRBJ2-3; no clear D gene. V was cut by 0 bases and J by 5 bases, with 16 bases left in between. The germline CDR1 and CDR2 sequences are SGHRS and YFSETQ. The CDR3 is made up of 16 amino acids. CDR3 loop: CASSLAVIGSGDTQYF. The DNA of the CDR3 is TGCGCCAGCAGCTTGGCCGTAATTGGTTCCGGAGATACGCAGTATTTT.

CDR3 DNA sequence: TGTGCCAGCAGCTTAATGTGGACTAGCGTGGATGAGCAGTTCTTC. Translated: CASSLMWTSVDEQFF. The chain has TRBV7-3 and TRBJ2-1, with 9 bases that match TRBD2. V was pared by 1 base and J by 8 bases, with 6 bases of the junction left unmatched. Per germline, CDR1 SGHTA and CDR2 FQGTGA. This CDR3 region has 15 residues.

This clone was picked up a small number of times. The J gene is TRBJ2-5, the V gene TRBV5-1; D not certain. CDR3 length: 12 amino acids. The germline CDR1 and CDR2 sequences are SGHRS and YFSETQ. V shed 4 bases and J shed 4 bases, with 8 bases lying between them. The CDR3 loop is CASSLLGETQYF. The CDR3 DNA follows: TGCGCCAGCAGCCTCCTCGGAGAGACCCAGTACTTC.

This clone was counted only a few times. This chain connects TRBV2 to TRBJ1-1, with TRBD1 matching 9 bases. Germline lookup yields CDR1 SNHLY and CDR2 FYNNEI. The CDR3 length is 16 residues. Trimming cost V 5 bases and J 0 bases; bases outside gene matches: 7. CDR3 nucleotides: TGTGCCAGCAGTTCCGGGACAGGGACGATGAACACTGAAGCTTTCTTT. This sequence encodes CASSSGTGTMNTEAFF.

The rearrangement joins TRBV15 to TRBJ1-5, with D perhaps matching TRBD1 (5 bases). The CDR3 is made up of 15 amino acids. V gave up 0 bases and J gave up 6 bases, with 12 bases separating them. Germline V gene data show CDR1 as LNHNV and CDR2 as YYDKDF (reference sequence). CDR3 region: CATSRDQGSGQPQHF. The CDR3 DNA reads as TGTGCCACCAGCAGAGATCAGGGCTCCGGTCAGCCCCAGCATTTT.

This clone has only a few counts. The rearrangement joins TRBV15 to TRBJ2-2, with 7 bases that match TRBD1. Germline V gene lookup returns CDR1 LNHNV and CDR2 YYDKDF (reference sequence). The CDR3 covers 17 residues. With 3 bases clipped from V and 6 bases from J, the junction kept 13 bases outside the gene matches. Here the CDR3 reads CATSSSLTGAWAGELFF. CDR3 coding DNA: TGTGCCACCAGCAGTTCCCTCACAGGGGCGTGGGCCGGGGAGCTGTTTTTT.

This clone was detected a few times. The chain has TRBV25-1 and TRBJ1-1; 8 bases fit TRBD1. The trim removed 4 bases at V and 4 bases at J, leaving 8 bases unmatched. The CDR3 extends over 15 amino acids. Per the germline V gene, CDR1 is MGHDK and CDR2 is SYGVNS. CDR3 sequence (DNA): TGTGCCAGCAGTGCTCGACAGGGGATACGCACTGAAGCTTTCTTT. Its protein product is CASSARQGIRTEAFF.

The chain joins TRBV28 to TRBJ2-4, with 7 nucleotides matching TRBD2. The V gene's germline CDR1 is MDHEN and CDR2 SYDVKM. The CDR3 length is 12 residues. The junction had 5 bases not matched to a gene; V was cut back by 6 bases and J by 9 bases. The CDR3 coding sequence is TGTGCCAGCAGAGCGGGATCGAGCATTCAGTACTTC. It yields the protein CASRAGSSIQYF. Using reference TRBV28 and TRBJ2-4 for the parts outside the CDR3, the full variable domain is DVKVTQSSRYLVKRTGEKVFLECVQDMDHENMFWYRQDPGLGLRLIYFSYDVKMKEKGDIPEGYSVSREKKERFSLILESASTNQTSMYLCASRAGSSIQYFGAGTRLSVL.